This TCR gamma chain was captured in a study of γδ T cells in repeated Plasmodium falciparum infection. About the study: Donors were malaria-exposed Malian children or age- and gender-matched Australian children. Malian repertoires were sampled cross-sectionally without transmission and longitudinally through febrile malaria. Study-wide findings and caveats: Compared with Australian children, Malian Vdelta2-negative repertoires seemed more clonal, less diverse, less shared.

This CDR3 is built from 14 residues. Germline CDR1 and CDR2: GITISATS and ISYDGTV (reference sequence). The junction had 7 bases not matched to a gene; V was cut back by 3 bases and J by 2 bases. Gammadelta T cells were flow-sorted from PBMC into Vgamma9/Vdelta2+ and Vdelta2-negative populations for bulk analysis. With regard to this clone: Its antigen is unknown. The TCRdb record carries a much larger clone's protein, which differs from this DNA's translation at residue 7; a read error is the likely cause, and the protein listed here is the DNA translation.

TCRdb reprocessed the multiplex PCR reads using CATT. The sample lists about 30,000 gamma-chain clones, almost 1.5% occurring once. Sequenced: gamma-delta T cells from blood. This TCR came from a pool of human donors (malaria-infected and uninfected, not separated). The chain carries TRGV9 and TRGJ1 or TRGJ2. Here the J gene was assigned by germline matching of the DNA, as TCRdb has none. CDR3 protein: CALWEIPHYYKKLF. Here the CDR3 DNA reads TGTGCCTTGTGGGAGATCCCCCATTATTATAAGAAACTCTTT.